The T cell receptor beta chain described here comes from a study of T cell repertoires in cytomegalovirus infection. Study-level background: Alongside well-studied HLA-B-restricted CMV epitopes, recently identified HLA-C-restricted CMV epitopes were also used. Indications came from public TCR beta signatures; they pointed to CMV infection and to a matching HLA type.

With respect to this clonotype: What it binds is not known.

Study-wide findings and caveats: Clonotype analysis showed dominance of the ex vivo response by HLA-C-restricted CMV-specific TCR beta clonotypes. Identification of carriers of CMV plus the relevant HLA was performed using cumulative public TCR beta family frequency.

The germline gives CDR1 MDHEN, CDR2 SYDVKM. Trimming cost V 5 bases and J 4 bases; bases outside gene matches: 11. The CDR3 loop spans 16 amino acids. Using its own MiXCR run on the reads, TCRdb lists one record per CDR3 protein. This sample carries around 300,000 distinct CDR3 sequences, 25% of them seen once, and the ten largest clones take about 14%. V usage is TRBV28 and J usage is TRBJ2-5; 9 bases are a match to TRBD2. This specimen consisted of cultured PBMCs, obtained from culture after CMV antigen stimulation. The receptor was derived from a human donor in good health (CMV status not recorded). Some clones in this sample may be carry-over from other donors' samples. DNA of the CDR3: TGTGCCAGCAGTCCCTTTTTAGCGGGAGTGACAGAGACCCAGTACTTC. Translation gives CASSPFLAGVTETQYF. The whole variable domain, remainder taken from reference TRBV28 and TRBJ2-5, is DVKVTQSSRYLVKRTGEKVFLECVQDMDHENMFWYRQDPGLGLRLIYFSYDVKMKEKGDIPEGYSVSREKKERFSLILESASTNQTSMYLCASSPFLAGVTETQYFGPGTRLLVL.